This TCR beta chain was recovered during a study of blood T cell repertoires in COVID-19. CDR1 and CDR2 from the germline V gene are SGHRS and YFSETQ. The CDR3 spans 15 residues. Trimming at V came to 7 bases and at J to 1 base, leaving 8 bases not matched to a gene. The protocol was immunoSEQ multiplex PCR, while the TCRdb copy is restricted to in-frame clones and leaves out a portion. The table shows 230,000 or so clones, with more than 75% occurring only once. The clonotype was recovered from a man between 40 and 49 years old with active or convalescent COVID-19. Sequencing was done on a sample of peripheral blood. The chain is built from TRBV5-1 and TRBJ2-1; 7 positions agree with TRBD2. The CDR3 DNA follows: TGCGCCAGCGTTAATCCTAGCGGTTCCTACAATGAGCAGTTCTTC. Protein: CASVNPSGSYNEQFF.